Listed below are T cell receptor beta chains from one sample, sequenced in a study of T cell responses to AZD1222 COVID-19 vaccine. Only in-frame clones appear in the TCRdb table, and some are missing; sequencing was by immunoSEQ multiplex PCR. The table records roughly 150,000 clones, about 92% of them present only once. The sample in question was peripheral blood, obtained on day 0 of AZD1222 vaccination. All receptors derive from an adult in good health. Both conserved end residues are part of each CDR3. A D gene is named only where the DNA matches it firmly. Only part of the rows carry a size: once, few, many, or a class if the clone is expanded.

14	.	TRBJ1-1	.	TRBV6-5	CASSPRDANTEAFF	TGTGCCAGCAGTCCCCGGGACGCTAACACTGAAGCTTTCTTT
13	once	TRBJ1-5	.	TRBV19	CASSIDLKGPQHF	TGTGCCAGTAGTATAGATCTGAAGGGCCCCCAGCATTTT
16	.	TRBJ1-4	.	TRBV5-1	CASSLGTFATNEKLFF	TGCGCCAGCAGCTTGGGGACATTTGCAACTAATGAAAAACTGTTTTTT
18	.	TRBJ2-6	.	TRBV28	CASSSFWRGSSGANVLTF	TGTGCCAGCAGTTCATTTTGGAGGGGTAGCTCTGGGGCCAACGTCCTGACTTTC
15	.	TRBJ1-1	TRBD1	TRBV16	CASSPPGQRNTEAFF	TGTGCCAGCAGCCCTCCGGGACAGCGGAACACTGAAGCTTTCTTT
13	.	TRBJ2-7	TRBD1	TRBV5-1	CASRDREESEQYF	TGCGCCAGCAGGGACAGGGAGGAATCCGAGCAGTACTTC
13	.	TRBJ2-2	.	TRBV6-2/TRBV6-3	CASSPSSPGELFF	TGTGCCAGCAGTCCCTCCAGCCCCGGGGAGCTGTTTTTT
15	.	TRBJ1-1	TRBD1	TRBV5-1	CASSLAPGTGEKAFF	TGCGCCAGCAGCTTGGCCCCCGGGACAGGGGAGAAAGCTTTCTTT
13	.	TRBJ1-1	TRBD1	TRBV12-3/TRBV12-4	CASTEQGTFAAFF	TGTGCCAGCACCGAACAGGGGACATTTGCGGCTTTCTTT
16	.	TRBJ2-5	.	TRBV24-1	CATSDPRGRQGDPQYF	TGTGCCACCAGTGACCCTAGAGGACGGCAGGGAGATCCCCAGTACTTC
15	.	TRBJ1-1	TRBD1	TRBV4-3	CASSQARHRGTEAFF	TGCGCCAGCAGCCAAGCGAGACACAGGGGGACTGAAGCTTTCTTT
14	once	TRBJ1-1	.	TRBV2	CASTDGGGNAEAFF	TGTGCCAGCACCGACGGTGGGGGTAATGCTGAAGCTTTCTTT
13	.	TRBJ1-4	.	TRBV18	CASSRGLDEKLFF	TGTGCCAGCTCACGGGGTTTGGATGAAAAACTGTTTTTT
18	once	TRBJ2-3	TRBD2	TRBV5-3	CARSQGLAGGPGTDTQYF	TGTGCCAGAAGCCAGGGACTAGCGGGAGGGCCGGGCACAGATACGCAGTATTTT
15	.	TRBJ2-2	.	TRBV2	CATEGGQGNTGELFF	TGTGCCACCGAAGGGGGGCAGGGAAACACCGGGGAGCTGTTTTTT
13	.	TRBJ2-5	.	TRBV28	CASSLGLQETQYF	TGTGCCAGCAGCCTCGGACTACAAGAGACCCAGTACTTC
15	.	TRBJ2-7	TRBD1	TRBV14	CASSPRGQLPYEQYF	TGTGCCAGCAGCCCTCGGGGACAGCTACCGTACGAGCAGTACTTC
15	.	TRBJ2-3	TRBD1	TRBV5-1	CASSWGTGGTDTQYF	TGCGCCAGCAGCTGGGGGACAGGGGGCACAGATACGCAGTATTTT
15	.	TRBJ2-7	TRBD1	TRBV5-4	CASSRDRGSFYEQYF	TGTGCCAGCAGCAGGGACAGGGGATCTTTTTACGAGCAGTACTTC
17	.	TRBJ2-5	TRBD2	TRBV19	CASSSRTSGGGYETQYF	TGTGCCAGTAGTTCTCGGACTAGCGGGGGAGGGTATGAGACCCAGTACTTC
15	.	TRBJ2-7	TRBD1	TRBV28	CASSFPRGLADEQYF	TGTGCCAGCAGTTTCCCAAGGGGGCTAGCTGACGAGCAGTACTTC
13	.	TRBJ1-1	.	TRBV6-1	CASSESGPTEAFF	TGTGCCAGCAGTGAATCAGGGCCCACTGAAGCTTTCTTT
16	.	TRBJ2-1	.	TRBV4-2	CASSQDLGGGFNEQFF	TGTGCCAGCAGCCAAGATCTTGGTGGGGGGTTCAATGAGCAGTTCTTC
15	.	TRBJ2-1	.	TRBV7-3	CASSLWSSAYNEQFF	TGTGCCAGCAGCTTGTGGTCTAGCGCCTACAATGAGCAGTTCTTC
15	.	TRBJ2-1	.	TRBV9	CASSTGGGSYNEQFF	TGTGCCAGCAGCACCGGAGGGGGGTCCTACAATGAGCAGTTCTTC
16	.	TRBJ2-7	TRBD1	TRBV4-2	CASSQEETGSSYEQYF	TGTGCCAGCAGCCAAGAAGAGACAGGGAGCTCCTACGAGCAGTACTTC
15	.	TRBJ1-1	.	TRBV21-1	CASCRTGNTNTEAFF	TGTGCCAGCTGCCGGACAGGTAACACGAACACTGAAGCTTTCTTT
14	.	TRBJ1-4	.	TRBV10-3	CATEPGGGVEKLFF	TGTGCCACCGAGCCGGGGGGGGGCGTTGAAAAACTGTTTTTT
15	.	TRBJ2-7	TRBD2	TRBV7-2	CASSFSSGGSHEQYF	TGTGCCAGCAGCTTCTCTAGCGGGGGGTCCCACGAGCAGTACTTC
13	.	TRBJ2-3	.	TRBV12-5	CASGLTGPDTQYF	TGTGCTAGTGGTCTAACAGGTCCAGATACGCAGTATTTT
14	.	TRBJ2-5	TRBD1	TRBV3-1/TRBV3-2	CASSPRTGQETQYF	TGTGCCAGCAGCCCTAGGACAGGCCAAGAGACCCAGTACTTC
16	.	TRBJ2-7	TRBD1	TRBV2	CASSAVLGTGSYEQYF	TGTGCCAGCAGTGCGGTCTTGGGGACAGGGTCCTACGAGCAGTACTTC
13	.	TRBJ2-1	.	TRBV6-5	CASSYQGSGEQFF	TGTGCCAGCAGTTACCAGGGAAGTGGAGAGCAGTTCTTC
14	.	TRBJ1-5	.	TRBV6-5	CASKGGLMNQPQHF	TGTGCCAGCAAAGGGGGGCTTATGAATCAGCCCCAGCATTTT
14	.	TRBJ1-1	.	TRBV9	CASSVGGMATEAFF	TGTGCCAGCAGCGTAGGGGGGATGGCCACTGAAGCTTTCTTT
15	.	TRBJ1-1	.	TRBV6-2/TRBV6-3	CASSYRSQGSTEAFF	TGTGCCAGCAGTTACAGGTCGCAGGGCAGCACTGAAGCTTTCTTT
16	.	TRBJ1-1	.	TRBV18	CASSPLQGPMNTEAFF	TGTGCCAGCTCACCACTTCAGGGGCCCATGAACACTGAAGCTTTCTTT
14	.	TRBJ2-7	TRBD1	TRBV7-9	CASSSRQGIYEQYF	TGTGCCAGCAGCTCTAGACAGGGGATCTACGAGCAGTACTTC
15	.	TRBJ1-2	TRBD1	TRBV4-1	CASSQETGTNYGYTF	TGCGCCAGCAGCCAAGAGACAGGGACCAACTATGGCTACACCTTC
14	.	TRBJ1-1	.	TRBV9	CASSVAGTHTEAFF	TGTGCCAGCAGCGTCGCCGGGACCCACACTGAAGCTTTCTTT
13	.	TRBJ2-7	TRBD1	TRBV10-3	CAIRETGGYEQYF	TGTGCCATCAGAGAGACAGGGGGCTACGAGCAGTACTTC
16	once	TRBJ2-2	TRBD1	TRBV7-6	CASTHRLGQGAGELFF	TGTGCCAGCACCCATCGGCTGGGACAGGGGGCCGGGGAGCTGTTTTTT
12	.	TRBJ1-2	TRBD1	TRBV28	CASSSTGARYTF	TGTGCCAGCAGTTCGACAGGGGCTCGCTACACCTTC
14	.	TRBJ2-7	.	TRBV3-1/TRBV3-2	CASSQDSYSYEQYF	TGTGCCAGCAGCCAAGACAGCTACTCCTACGAGCAGTACTTC
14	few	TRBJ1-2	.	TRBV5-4	CASSLEQGGYGYTF	TGTGCCAGCAGCTTGGAGCAGGGCGGCTATGGCTACACCTTC
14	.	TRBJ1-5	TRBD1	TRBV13	CASSLDRGNQPQHF	TGTGCCAGCAGCTTGGACAGGGGAAATCAGCCCCAGCATTTT
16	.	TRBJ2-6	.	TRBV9	CASSVGIGSGANVLTF	TGTGCCAGCAGCGTAGGTATAGGGAGTGGGGCCAACGTCCTGACTTTC
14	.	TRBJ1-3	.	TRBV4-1	CASSQGHSGNTIYF	TGCGCCAGCAGCCAGGGCCACTCTGGAAACACCATATATTTT
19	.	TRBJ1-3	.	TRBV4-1	CASSQDAVTEGFSGNTIYF	TGCGCCAGCAGCCAAGATGCGGTGACAGAGGGTTTCTCTGGAAACACCATATATTTT
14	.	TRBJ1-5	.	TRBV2	CASSLDTGDQPQHF	TGTGCCAGCAGTTTAGACACCGGGGATCAGCCCCAGCATTTT
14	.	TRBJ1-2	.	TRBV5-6	CASSLLGVNYGYTF	TGTGCCAGCAGCTTGTTAGGGGTGAACTATGGCTACACCTTC
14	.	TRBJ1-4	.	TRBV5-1	CASSLAGLNEKLFF	TGCGCCAGCAGCTTGGCCGGGCTAAATGAAAAACTGTTTTTT
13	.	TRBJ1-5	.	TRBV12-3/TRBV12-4	CASSPGLDQPQHF	TGTGCCAGCAGTCCGGGTCTAGATCAGCCCCAGCATTTT
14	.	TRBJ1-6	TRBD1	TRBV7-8	CASGGAGGHSPLHF	TGTGCCAGCGGGGGGGCAGGGGGCCATTCACCCCTCCACTTT
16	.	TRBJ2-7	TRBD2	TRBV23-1	CASRPIRLAGPYEQYF	TGCGCCAGCAGACCCATTAGACTAGCGGGACCATATGAGCAGTACTTC
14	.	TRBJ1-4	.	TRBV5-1	CASRGGQLNEKLFF	TGCGCCAGCAGAGGGGGTCAACTTAATGAAAAACTGTTTTTT
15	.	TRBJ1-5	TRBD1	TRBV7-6	CASSLGSGGGQPQHF	TGTGCCAGCAGCTTAGGCTCAGGGGGCGGTCAGCCCCAGCATTTT
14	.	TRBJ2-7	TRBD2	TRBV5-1	CASSWAGLASEQYF	TGCGCCAGCAGCTGGGCGGGACTAGCGAGCGAGCAGTACTTC
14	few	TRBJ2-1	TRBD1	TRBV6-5	CASSAWDRYNEQFF	TGTGCCAGCAGCGCCTGGGACAGATACAATGAGCAGTTCTTC